Listed below are T cell receptor beta chains from one sample, sequenced in a study of blood T cell repertoires in COVID-19. Method: immunoSEQ multiplex PCR; TCRdb's copy keeps in-frame clones and lacks some. The table has 200,000 or so clones, more than 75% seen once. The specimen was PBMCs or T cells enriched from blood (not recorded which). These receptors were obtained from a man aged 25 to 45 in a cohort exposed to, infected with or recovered from COVID-19 (not recorded which). The CDR3 runs from the conserved cysteine through the conserved F or W. A D gene is named only where the DNA matches it firmly. For some rows the clone size is stated as once, few or many, or as a class when expanded; others skip it.

D gene,J gene,V gene,clone size,CDR3 DNA,CDR3 protein
TRBD1,TRBJ1-1,TRBV7-9,-,TGTGCCAGCAGCTACGGACAGGGAATGAACACTGAAGCTTTCTTT,CASSYGQGMNTEAFF
-,TRBJ1-6,TRBV19,-,TGTGCCAGTAGTACCCGGAAACAGGGAGGGAATTCACCCCTCCACTTT,CASSTRKQGGNSPLHF
-,TRBJ1-5,TRBV13,-,TGTGCCAGCAGCTTCGGACAGATTAGCAATCAGCCCCAGCATTTT,CASSFGQISNQPQHF
TRBD1,TRBJ2-1,TRBV19,-,TGTGCCAGTACCGAAAGGGGACAGGGTAAGAATGAGCAGTTCTTC,CASTERGQGKNEQFF
-,TRBJ2-7,TRBV7-9,-,TGTGCCAGCAGCTTAATAGGGACTGTGGAGCAGTACTTC,CASSLIGTVEQYF
TRBD2,TRBJ2-7,TRBV19,-,TGTGCCAGTAGTATAGTTTCTAGCGGGACCTACGAGCAGTACTTC,CASSIVSSGTYEQYF
-,TRBJ2-6,TRBV19,once,TGTGCCAGTAGTATCTCTCGTCGGAGCTCTGGGGCCAACGTCCTGACTTTC,CASSISRRSSGANVLTF
TRBD2,TRBJ2-1,TRBV14,-,TGTGCCAGCAGCCAAGTTGGAATAGCGGGAACGGATGAGCAGTTCTTC,CASSQVGIAGTDEQFF
-,TRBJ1-1,TRBV7-9,-,TGTGCCAGCAGCGACACAGGATCTAACACTGAAGCTTTCTTT,CASSDTGSNTEAFF
-,TRBJ2-1,TRBV12-5,-,TGTGCTAGTGGTTCGCTGATAAGGGGGTTGAATGAGCAGTTCTTC,CASGSLIRGLNEQFF
TRBD2,TRBJ2-5,TRBV4-1,-,TGCGCCAGCAGCCAAGACGCCAGCGGGGGTGGCTGGGATCAAGAGACCCAGTACTTC,CASSQDASGGGWDQETQYF